Below, one T cell receptor (beta chain) is given with its context. These data come from a study of blood T cell repertoires in COVID-19. Study summary: Acute and convalescent COVID-19 specimens originated in the United States, Italy and Spain.

Germline V gene data show CDR1 as WNHNN and CDR2 as SYGVQD (reference sequence). V was trimmed by 6 bases and J by 0 bases, leaving 16 bases between them. The CDR3 length is 16 residues. Assay used: immunoSEQ multiplex PCR; TCRdb lists only in-frame clones, some missing. Among around 86,000 clones listed, approximately 87% were seen once. The genes are TRBV10-1 and TRBJ2-3, with D possibly being TRBD2 (6 bases). The TCR originated in a human donor with acute or convalescent COVID-19. The donor label of this sample is uncertain. Sequencing was performed on peripheral blood. The CDR3 coding sequence is TGCGCCAGCAGCCTAGAGCTGGGACTTAGCACAGATACGCAGTATTTT. It yields the protein CASSLELGLSTDTQYF.